The present entry profiles one T cell receptor beta chain with its context. A second PCR, run for about 6 to 11 cycles, used a sample-barcoded 5' primer plus a J-beta primer mix. MiXCR was run by TCRdb on the 5' RACE reads, yielding one entry per CDR3 protein. Of about 1.1 million distinct CDR3 sequences in the sample, under 40% were seen once. The data belong to a study of blood T cells in healthy people across ages. Germline loops: CDR1 SGHRS, CDR2 YFSETQ. Between the trimmed V and J ends, which lost 0 bases and 0 bases, there was a span of 9 bases. The CDR3 covers 15 residues. The clonotype was recovered from a man younger than 30 in good health. The sequencing sample was made of blood. The chain recombines TRBV5-1 with TRBJ1-1; no firm D call. The CDR3 nucleotides read TGCGCCAGCAGCTTGGAGGAGGCTTTGAACACTGAAGCTTTCTTT. Amino acid sequence: CASSLEEALNTEAFF. Full variable domain (remainder filled in from reference TRBV5-1 and TRBJ1-1): KAGVTQTPRYLIKTRGQQVTLSCSPISGHRSVSWYQQTPGQGLQFLFEYFSETQRNKGNFPGRFSGRQFSNSRSEMNVSTLELGDSALYLCASSLEEALNTEAFFGQGTRLTVV.